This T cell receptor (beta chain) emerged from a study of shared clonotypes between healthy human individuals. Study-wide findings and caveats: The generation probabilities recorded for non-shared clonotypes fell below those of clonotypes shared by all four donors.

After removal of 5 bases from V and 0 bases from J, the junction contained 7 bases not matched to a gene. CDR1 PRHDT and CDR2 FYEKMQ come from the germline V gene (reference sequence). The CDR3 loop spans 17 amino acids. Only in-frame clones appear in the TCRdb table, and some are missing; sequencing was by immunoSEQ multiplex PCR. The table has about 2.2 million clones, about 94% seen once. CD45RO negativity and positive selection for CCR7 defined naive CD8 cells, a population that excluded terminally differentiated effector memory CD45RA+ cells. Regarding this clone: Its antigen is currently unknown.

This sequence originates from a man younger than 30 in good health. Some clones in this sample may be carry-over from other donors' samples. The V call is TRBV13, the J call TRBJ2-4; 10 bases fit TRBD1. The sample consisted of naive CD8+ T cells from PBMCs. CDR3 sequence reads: CASSPGTGALAKNIQYF. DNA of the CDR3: TGTGCCAGCAGCCCAGGGACAGGGGCACTAGCCAAAAACATTCAGTACTTC.